These 15 T cell receptor beta chains were all obtained from the same sample, sequenced in a study of metastatic and nonmetastatic thyroid tumors. Treatment of any kind had been given to no patient before thyroid surgery. TCRdb recomputed clones from the PCR reads via MiXCR. The sample records 25,000 to 30,000 clones, around 17% being singletons. Sequenced input: blood. All receptors come from a male donor with papillary thyroid cancer or a benign thyroid nodule (not recorded which). Some clones in this sample may be carry-over from other donors' samples.

By frequency in the sample, this clone is medium-sized (0.01 to 0.1%). This sequence joins TRBV25-1 and TRBJ2-1; D not certain. Germline assignment: CDR1 MGHDK and CDR2 SYGVNS. The CDR3 loop spans 12 amino acids. The V and J ends lost 4 bases and 8 bases respectively, with 9 bases between them. CDR3 nucleotide sequence: TGTGCCAGCAGTGGCCAAGTCTATGAGCAGTTCTTC. Its protein is CASSGQVYEQFF.

This clone was observed at least ten times. The chain couples TRBV5-1 to TRBJ2-5; the match to TRBD2 covers 12 bases. V lost 1 base and J lost 4; bases outside the gene matches: 5. Germline values: CDR1 SGHRS, CDR2 YFSETQ. The CDR3 totals 16 residues. In DNA form, the CDR3 reads TGCGCCAGCAGCTTGACTAGCGGGAGGAGGGGAGAGACCCAGTACTTC. This encodes CASSLTSGRRGETQYF.

This clone was observed many times. The V call is TRBV15, the J call TRBJ1-1; D call uncertain. V was cut by 0 bases and J by 4 bases, with 12 bases left in between. The CDR3 length is 15 residues. The germline V gene encodes CDR1 LNHNV and CDR2 YYDKDF (reference sequence). The CDR3 reads CATSREPQEGTEAFF. As DNA, the CDR3 is TGTGCCACCAGCAGAGAGCCCCAGGAGGGCACTGAAGCTTTCTTT.

This clone was recorded at least ten times. The gene calls are TRBV28 and TRBJ2-1; a weak D match, TRBD2 (5 bases). Trimming pared 3 bases from V and 3 bases from J, leaving 9 bases between. The CDR3 covers 14 residues. Per the germline V gene, CDR1 is MDHEN and CDR2 is SYDVKM. The CDR3 spells CASSFVDYYNEQFF. In DNA, the CDR3 is TGTGCCAGCAGTTTTGTCGACTACTACAATGAGCAGTTCTTC.

Here the CDR3 reads CASSHGAGSSSYEQYF. Written as DNA, the CDR3 is TGCGCCAGCAGCCATGGAGCGGGATCCAGCTCCTACGAGCAGTACTTC. J is TRBJ2-7 and V is TRBV4-1; 7 bases agree with TRBD2. Unmatched junction bases numbered 8, after V lost 3 bases and J lost 0 bases. The CDR3 spans 16 residues. CDR1 and CDR2 from the germline V gene are MGHRA and YSYEKL.

In this sample, this clone turned up many times. The chain employs TRBV11-3 and TRBJ2-4; D is uncertain. CDR1 is SGHNT and CDR2 is YENEEA in the germline V gene. CDR3 size: 13 residues. V was pared by 2 bases and J by 7 bases, with 9 bases between. The CDR3 is CASSLNWDNIQYF. The CDR3, as DNA: TGTGCCAGCAGCTTAAATTGGGATAACATTCAGTACTTC.

This rearrangement joins TRBV19 to TRBJ1-1; D perhaps matches TRBD1 (6 bases). The length of the CDR3 is 13 residues. Trimming took 6 bases from V and 3 from J, leaving 11 bases between them. The germline V gene has CDR1 LNHDA and CDR2 SQIVND (reference sequence). CDR3 sequence reads: CASRQTGHTEAFF. DNA for the CDR3: TGTGCCAGTAGGCAAACAGGGCACACTGAAGCTTTCTTT.

This clone was counted at least ten times. The genes are TRBV12-3 or TRBV12-4 and TRBJ2-1, with D possibly called TRBD1 or TRBD2 (5 bases each). The CDR3 is 15 residues long. Trimming cost V 8 bases and J 2 bases, with 16 bases left between them. CDR3 amino acids: CASRGGRATYNEQFF. The CDR3 nucleotides are TGTGCCAGCCGGGGCGGGCGGGCCACCTACAATGAGCAGTTCTTC.

This clone showed up many times. The rearrangement joins TRBV20-1 to TRBJ2-3, with 8 bases lining up with TRBD2. CDR1 and CDR2 from the germline V gene are DFQATT and SNEGSKA (reference sequence). The CDR3 is 15 residues long. V dropped 5 bases and J dropped 0; count of bases not matched to a gene: 7. The CDR3 DNA reads as TGCAGTGCTGAGGTAGCGGGACTAAGCACAGATACGCAGTATTTT. This gives the protein CSAEVAGLSTDTQYF.

This clone was counted at least ten times. The rearrangement uses TRBV28 and TRBJ2-7; 14 bases match TRBD2. Losses at the gene ends were 7 bases for V and 4 bases for J; bases not matched to a gene: 6. CDR3 size: 15 residues. Germline V lookup: CDR1 MDHEN, CDR2 SYDVKM. CDR3 nucleotides: TGTGCCAGCATTCGGGGGACTAGCGGGAGTTACGAGCAGTACTTC. Amino acid sequence: CASIRGTSGSYEQYF.

The sample holds many counts of this clone. The rearrangement joins TRBV10-1 to TRBJ1-1, with D possibly TRBD1 on 5 matching bases. The CDR3 has 14 residues. Deletions cut 5 bases from V and 4 bases from J, with 14 bases between. Germline V gives CDR1 WNHNN, CDR2 SYGVQD (reference sequence). The CDR3 here is CASSQRGVGTEAFF. CDR3 bases: TGCGCCAGCAGTCAGAGGGGAGTAGGCACTGAAGCTTTCTTT.

This clone was counted ten times or more. The chain combines TRBV5-1 with TRBJ2-3, with 10 bases lining up with TRBD1. The CDR3 length is 18 residues. Germline values: CDR1 SGHRS, CDR2 YFSETQ. Trimming took 4 bases from V and 0 from J; bases not matched to a gene: 11. The CDR3 nucleotides are TGCGCCAGCAGCCCAACTTGGGGACAGGGGTTCAGCACAGATACGCAGTATTTT. Its protein is CASSPTWGQGFSTDTQYF.

This clone has ten or more counts. The chain carries TRBV3-1 and TRBJ1-5; no reliable D call. The germline CDR1 and CDR2 sequences are LGHDT and YNNKEL (reference sequence). CDR3 length: 13 residues. V lost 4 bases and J 3 bases, leaving 7 bases between the germline ends. This CDR3 is CASSRAINQPQHF. The CDR3 DNA sequence: TGTGCCAGCAGCCGTGCTATCAATCAGCCCCAGCATTTT. The variable domain in full, completed from reference TRBV3-1 and TRBJ1-5, reads DTAVSQTPKYLVTQMGNDKSIKCEQNLGHDTMYWYKQDSKKFLKIMFSYNNKELIINETVPNRFSPKSPDKAHLNLHINSLELGDSAVYFCASSRAINQPQHFGDGTRLSIL.

This clone has a count of ten or more. The chain is built from TRBV11-1 and TRBJ2-1, with TRBD2 matching 11 bases. V lost 7 bases to trimming and J lost 6 bases; unmatched junction nucleotides: 17. This CDR3 has 18 residues. Looked up from germline, CDR1 is SGHAT and CDR2 is FQDESV (reference sequence). The CDR3 sequence is CASNAYLRGTSGLNEQFF. CDR3 bases: TGTGCCAGCAACGCTTATCTGAGGGGGACTAGCGGACTCAATGAGCAGTTCTTC.

Ten or more counts support this clone. The V call is TRBV29-1, the J call TRBJ2-5; 7 nucleotides line up with TRBD1. This CDR3 is built from 12 residues. CDR1 is SQVTM and CDR2 is ANQGSEA in the germline V gene. The junction had 3 bases not matched to a gene; V was cut back by 3 bases and J by 5 bases. CDR3 DNA sequence: TGCAGCGTTGATAGGGGGCGGGAGACCCAGTACTTC. The encoded protein is CSVDRGRETQYF.